This passage covers 21 T cell receptor beta chains from one sample sequenced in a study of cytomegalovirus exposure and HLA in healthy donors. In the PCR, 60 Vbeta and 13 Jbeta primers were used. TCRdb's table, derived via immunoSEQ multiplex PCR, lists solely in-frame clones and lacks some. The sample lists roughly 160,000 clones; about 68% were seen once. Sequenced input: PBMCs. The receptors here all came from a female donor in good health and CMV-seronegative.

The rearrangement links TRBV2 to TRBJ2-5; D is unresolved. The DNA end is more similar to TRBJ2-7, so the J call may be wrong. The length of the CDR3 is 14 residues. The germline CDR1 and CDR2 sequences are SNHLY and FYNNEI. CDR3 residues: CASSGLRGEYEQYF. The CDR3, as DNA: TGTGCCAGCAGTGGACTCCGAGGAGAATACGAGCAGTACTTC.

The chain is built from TRBV6-1 and TRBJ1-2; D uncertain. In germline, CDR1 is MNHNS, CDR2 SASEGT. The CDR3 has 12 residues. V shed 3 bases and J shed 9 bases, with 11 bases lying between them. CDR3 sequence (DNA): TGTGCCAGCAGTGACGTGAGCGCCCGCTACACCTTC. Protein product: CASSDVSARYTF.

The chain carries TRBV5-4 and TRBJ2-5; no clear D. Between the trimmed V and J ends, which lost 0 bases and 3 bases, there was a span of 6 bases. The CDR3 totals 13 residues. In germline, CDR1 is SGHNT, CDR2 YYREEE (reference sequence). CDR3 residues: CASSLVREETQYF. CDR3 DNA: TGTGCCAGCAGCTTGGTTCGGGAAGAGACCCAGTACTTC.

This clone was recorded only once. CDR3 region: CASSYAGDTQYF. The CDR3 coding sequence is TGTGCCAGCAGTTACGCAGGGGATACGCAGTATTTT. J is TRBJ2-3 and V is TRBV6-6; D is possibly TRBD1 (5 bases). The CDR3 extends over 12 amino acids. In germline, CDR1 is MNHNY, CDR2 SVGAGI (reference sequence). V lost 2 bases, J lost 6 bases, and 6 bases lay in between.

The chain recombines TRBV27 with TRBJ2-5, with 11 bases that match TRBD2. The CDR3 sequence is 17 residues long. The V and J ends lost 2 bases and 2 bases, in that order; junction bases with no gene match: 7. Germline V gene lookup returns CDR1 MNHEY and CDR2 SMNVEV (reference sequence). In DNA form, the CDR3 reads TGTGCCAGCAGTTTACTCCCACTAGCGGGGGTTCAAGAGACCCAGTACTTC. This codes for CASSLLPLAGVQETQYF.

This rearrangement joins TRBV28 to TRBJ1-5, with a possible D match to TRBD1 (5 bases). V dropped 2 bases and J dropped 4 bases, with 12 bases sitting between them. CDR1 MDHEN and CDR2 SYDVKM come from the germline V gene. The CDR3 totals 15 residues. CDR3 loop: CASSLGTAKNQPQHF. The CDR3 DNA follows: TGTGCCAGCAGTTTAGGGACTGCGAAGAATCAGCCCCAGCATTTT.

This clone was seen just once. This rearrangement joins TRBV7-2 to TRBJ2-6, with D tentatively TRBD1 (5 bases). The germline V and J ends were trimmed by 6 bases and 3 bases, with 12 bases remaining between them. The V gene's germline CDR1 is SGHTA and CDR2 FQGNSA. The CDR3 covers 15 residues. CDR3 amino acids: CASSLTGIGANVLTF. The CDR3 DNA reads TGTGCCAGCAGTCTTACAGGTATTGGGGCCAACGTCCTGACTTTC.

In this sample, this clone turned up a few times. This chain links TRBV9 with TRBJ2-7; 7 bases line up with TRBD2. The CDR3 is 16 amino acids. V shed 0 bases and J 2 bases; nucleotides not matched to a gene: 8. CDR1 and CDR2 from the germline V gene are SGDLS and YYNGEE. CDR3 sequence: CASSVGGSGAAYEQYF. CDR3 nucleotides: TGTGCCAGCAGCGTAGGAGGCAGCGGGGCCGCCTACGAGCAGTACTTC.

The gene calls are TRBV2 and TRBJ2-7, with a tentative D call TRBD1 (6 bases). V lost 0 bases, J lost 5 bases, and 14 bases lay in between. This CDR3 has 15 residues. The germline CDR1 and CDR2 sequences are SNHLY and FYNNEI. This CDR3 reads CASSEAGALSHEQYF. The CDR3 DNA is TGTGCCAGCAGTGAAGCGGGGGCTCTTTCCCACGAGCAGTACTTC.

This chain connects TRBV30 to TRBJ2-5, with TRBD1 as a possible D gene (8 bases). The CDR3 loop spans 14 amino acids. Germline loops: CDR1 GTSNPN, CDR2 SVGIG (reference sequence). The ends were cut back, 3 bases at V and 5 bases at J, with 16 bases in the middle. CDR3 sequence (DNA): TGTGCCTGGAGCGGTACAGGGGGGGTGGAGACCCAGTACTTC. Its translation: CAWSGTGGVETQYF.

The genes are TRBV2 and TRBJ2-3; 13 bases map to TRBD2. CDR3 size: 16 residues. Germline V gives CDR1 SNHLY, CDR2 FYNNEI. J gave up 3 bases and V 4 bases, and 4 bases lay outside the gene matches. Written as DNA, the CDR3 is TGTGCCAGCAGTGGAGTACTAGCGGGAGGGACAGATACGCAGTATTTT. It is translated as CASSGVLAGGTDTQYF.

The chain links TRBV6-6 to TRBJ2-5, with 8 positions matching TRBD1. This CDR3 contains 15 residues. The V gene end was trimmed by 5 bases and the J gene end by 5 bases; junction bases not matched to a gene: 10. CDR1 and CDR2 from the germline V gene are MNHNY and SVGAGI (reference sequence). The CDR3: CASSGGQGMRETQYF. The CDR3, as DNA: TGTGCCAGCAGTGGAGGACAGGGAATGCGGGAGACCCAGTACTTC.

V is TRBV11-2 and J is TRBJ1-2; maybe TRBD1 (6 bases). The CDR3 runs to 15 residues. Germline V lookup: CDR1 SGHAT, CDR2 FQNNGV. The V and J ends lost 3 bases and 2 bases respectively, with 13 bases between them. The DNA for the CDR3 is TGTGCCAGCAGCTTTTCCGGGACATCGAACTATGGCTACACCTTC. Residues: CASSFSGTSNYGYTF. Full variable domain (remainder filled in from reference TRBV11-2 and TRBJ1-2): EAGVAQSPRYKIIEKRQSVAFWCNPISGHATLYWYQQILGQGPKLLIQFQNNGVVDDSQLPKDRFSAERLKGVDSTLKIQPAKLEDSAVYLCASSFSGTSNYGYTFGSGTRLTVV.

This clone was seen once. The chain employs TRBV23-1 and TRBJ1-1, with 10 bases matching TRBD1. TRBV23-1 is an ORF for which the function is uncertain. V was clipped by 4 bases and J by 1 base; unmatched bases: 12. The CDR3 totals 18 residues. This CDR3 is CASSLRGDRGHPNTEAFF. CDR3 DNA: TGCGCCAGCAGTCTACGGGGAGACAGGGGGCACCCGAACACTGAAGCTTTCTTT.

Only a few counts were recorded for this clone. The chain recombines TRBV4-3 with TRBJ2-7; 7 positions match TRBD1. Germline V gene sequence: CDR1 LGHNA, CDR2 YSLEER. Trimming cost V 3 bases and J 3 bases; bases outside gene matches: 11. The CDR3 length is 16 residues. CDR3 region: CASSQDGQEPFYEQYF. In nucleotides, the CDR3 is TGCGCCAGCAGCCAGGACGGACAGGAGCCCTTCTACGAGCAGTACTTC.

In DNA, the CDR3 is TGTGCCAGCAGTGCCCCCGCCCAGGGCTCTGGAAACACCATATATTTT. It yields the protein CASSAPAQGSGNTIYF. This chain uses TRBV2 with TRBJ1-3, with D maybe TRBD1 (5 bases). Germline CDR1 and CDR2: SNHLY and FYNNEI. Trimming cost V 4 bases and J 0 bases, with 13 bases left between them. This CDR3 region has 16 residues.

In its sample, this clone was seen a few times. The chain joins TRBV6-5 to TRBJ2-5; 7 positions match TRBD1. The closer fit of TRBJ2-7 to the DNA end suggests the J call may be wrong. CDR3 size: 14 residues. The V gene's germline CDR1 is MNHEY and CDR2 SVGAGI. This CDR3 is CASSYSGQIYEQYF. CDR3 nucleotides: TGTGCCAGCAGTTACTCGGGACAGATATACGAGCAGTACTTC.

This clone was seen more than once but under ten times. The V and J genes are TRBV9 and TRBJ1-6, with D unclear. The CDR3 consists of 15 residues. Trimming took off 5 bases at V and 2 bases at J, with 11 bases between the two ends. The V gene's germline CDR1 is SGDLS and CDR2 YYNGEE. The chain's CDR3 is CASSAVGAYNSPLHF. The CDR3 DNA sequence: TGTGCCAGCAGTGCCGTGGGAGCCTATAATTCACCCCTCCACTTT.

CDR3 sequence (DNA): TGTGCCAGCAGTTTAAACCCCCAGGGTTTCGGCTACACCTTC. The encoded protein is CASSLNPQGFGYTF. V gene TRBV27 combines with J gene TRBJ1-2; D possibly corresponds to TRBD1 (5 bases). Trimming took 2 bases from V and 8 from J, leaving 15 bases between them. CDR3 length: 14 residues. The V gene's germline CDR1 is MNHEY and CDR2 SMNVEV (reference sequence).

The rearrangement uses TRBV7-2 and TRBJ1-4; the match to TRBD1 covers 9 bases. Germline-derived CDR1 and CDR2 are SGHTA and FQGNSA. CDR3 size: 15 residues. V shed 4 bases, J shed 4 bases, and the junction held 4 bases outside the gene matches. CDR3 sequence reads: CASSSKTGGNEKLFF. CDR3 DNA sequence: TGTGCCAGCAGCTCCAAGACAGGGGGTAATGAAAAACTGTTTTTT.

The sample holds a few counts of this clone. The J gene is TRBJ2-1, the V gene TRBV19, with D tentatively TRBD2 (6 bases). This CDR3 contains 13 residues. Germline CDR1 LNHDA, CDR2 SQIVND (reference sequence). Between the trimmed V and J ends, which lost 7 bases and 3 bases, there was a span of 10 bases. This chain's CDR3 is CASNTGLYNEQFF. CDR3 nucleotides: TGTGCCAGTAACACGGGACTCTACAATGAGCAGTTCTTC.